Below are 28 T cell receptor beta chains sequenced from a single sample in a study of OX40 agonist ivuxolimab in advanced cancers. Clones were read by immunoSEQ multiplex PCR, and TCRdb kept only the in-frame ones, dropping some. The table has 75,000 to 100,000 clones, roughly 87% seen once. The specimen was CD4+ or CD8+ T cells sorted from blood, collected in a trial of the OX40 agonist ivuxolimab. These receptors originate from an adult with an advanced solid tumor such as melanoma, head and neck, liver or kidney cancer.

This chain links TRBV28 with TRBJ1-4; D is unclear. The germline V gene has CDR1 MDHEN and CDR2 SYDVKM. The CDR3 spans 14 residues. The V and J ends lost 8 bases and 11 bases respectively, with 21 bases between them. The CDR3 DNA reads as TGTGCCAGCTCGACTGCGGGCGGCGGCGAGAAACTGTTTTTT. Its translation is CASSTAGGGEKLFF.

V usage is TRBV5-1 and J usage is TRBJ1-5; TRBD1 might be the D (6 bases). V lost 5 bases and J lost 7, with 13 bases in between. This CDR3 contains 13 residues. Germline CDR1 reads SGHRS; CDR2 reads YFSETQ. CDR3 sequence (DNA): TGCGCCAGCAGAGAGGGGGACGGCCAGCCCCAGCATTTT. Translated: CASREGDGQPQHF.

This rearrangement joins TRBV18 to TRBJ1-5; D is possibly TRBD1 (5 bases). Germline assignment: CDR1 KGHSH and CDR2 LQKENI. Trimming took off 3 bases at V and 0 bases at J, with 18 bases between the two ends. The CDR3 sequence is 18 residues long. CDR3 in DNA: TGTGCCAGCTCACCCAACCCTGTGGGGCACTATAGCAATCAGCCCCAGCATTTT. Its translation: CASSPNPVGHYSNQPQHF.

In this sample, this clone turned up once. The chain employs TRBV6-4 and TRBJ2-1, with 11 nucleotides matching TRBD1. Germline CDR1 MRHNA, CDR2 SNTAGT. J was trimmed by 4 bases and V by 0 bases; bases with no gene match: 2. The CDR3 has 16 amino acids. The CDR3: CASSDSGQGEYNEQFF. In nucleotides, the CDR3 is TGTGCCAGCAGTGACTCGGGACAGGGGGAGTACAATGAGCAGTTCTTC.

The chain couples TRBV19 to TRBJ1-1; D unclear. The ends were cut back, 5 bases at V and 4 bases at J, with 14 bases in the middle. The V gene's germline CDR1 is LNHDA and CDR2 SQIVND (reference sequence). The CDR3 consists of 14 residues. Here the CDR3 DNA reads TGTGCCAGTAGTCCCCTCGGACCGAGCACTGAAGCTTTCTTT. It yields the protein CASSPLGPSTEAFF.

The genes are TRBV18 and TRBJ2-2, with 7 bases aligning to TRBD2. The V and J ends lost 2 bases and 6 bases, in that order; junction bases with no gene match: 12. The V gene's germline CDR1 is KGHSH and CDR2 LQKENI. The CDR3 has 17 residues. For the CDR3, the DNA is TGTGCCAGCTCACCAGAGTTGTTCGGACTAGTGGCCGGGGAGCTGTTTTTT. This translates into CASSPELFGLVAGELFF.

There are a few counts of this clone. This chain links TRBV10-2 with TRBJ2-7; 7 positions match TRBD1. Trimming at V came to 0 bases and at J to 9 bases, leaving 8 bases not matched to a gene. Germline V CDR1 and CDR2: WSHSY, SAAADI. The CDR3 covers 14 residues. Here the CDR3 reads CASSESRQGLGQYF. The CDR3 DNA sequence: TGCGCCAGCAGTGAGTCCCGACAGGGATTAGGGCAGTACTTC.

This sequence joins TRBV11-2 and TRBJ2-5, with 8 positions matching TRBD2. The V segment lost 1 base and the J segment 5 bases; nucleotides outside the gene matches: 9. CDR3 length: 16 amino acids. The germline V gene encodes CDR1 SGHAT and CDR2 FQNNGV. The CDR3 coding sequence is TGTGCCAGCAGCTTAGGAGGCGGGGGGCCTGGGGAGACCCAGTACTTC. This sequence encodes CASSLGGGGPGETQYF.

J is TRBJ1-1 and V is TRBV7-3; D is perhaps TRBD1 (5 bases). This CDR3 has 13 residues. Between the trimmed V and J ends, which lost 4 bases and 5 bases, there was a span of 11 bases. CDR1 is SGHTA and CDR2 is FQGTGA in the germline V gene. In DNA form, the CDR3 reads TGTGCCAGCAGCTCCCTTGGGGGGACTGAAGCTTTCTTT. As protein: CASSSLGGTEAFF. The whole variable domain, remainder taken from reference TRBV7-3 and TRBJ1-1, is GAGVSQTPSNKVTEKGKYVELRCDPISGHTALYWYRQSLGQGPEFLIYFQGTGAADDSGLPNDRFFAVRPEGSVSTLKIQRTERGDSAVYLCASSSLGGTEAFFGQGTRLTVV.

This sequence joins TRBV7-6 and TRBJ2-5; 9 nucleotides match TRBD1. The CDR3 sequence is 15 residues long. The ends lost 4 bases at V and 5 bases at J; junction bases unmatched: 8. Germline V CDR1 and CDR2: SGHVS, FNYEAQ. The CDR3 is CASSSPGQGQETQYF. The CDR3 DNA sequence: TGTGCCAGCAGCTCACCGGGACAGGGACAGGAGACCCAGTACTTC. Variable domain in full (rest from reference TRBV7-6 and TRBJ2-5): GAGVSQSPRYKVTKRGQDVALRCDPISGHVSLYWYRQALGQGPEFLTYFNYEAQQDKSGLPNDRFSAERPEGSISTLTIQRTEQRDSAMYRCASSSPGQGQETQYFGPGTRLLVL.

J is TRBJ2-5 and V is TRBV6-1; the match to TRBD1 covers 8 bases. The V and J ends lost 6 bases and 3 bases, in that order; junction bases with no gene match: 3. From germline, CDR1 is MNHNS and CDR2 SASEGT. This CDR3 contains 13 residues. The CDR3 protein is CASRSTGEETQYF. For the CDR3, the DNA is TGTGCCAGCAGATCGACAGGGGAAGAGACCCAGTACTTC.

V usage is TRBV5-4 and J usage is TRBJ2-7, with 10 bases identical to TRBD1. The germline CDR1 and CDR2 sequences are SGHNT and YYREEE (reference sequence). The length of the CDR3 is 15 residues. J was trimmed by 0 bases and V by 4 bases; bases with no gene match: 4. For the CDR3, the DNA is TGTGCCAGCAGCCGGACAGGGGGGAACTCCTACGAGCAGTACTTC. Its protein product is CASSRTGGNSYEQYF.

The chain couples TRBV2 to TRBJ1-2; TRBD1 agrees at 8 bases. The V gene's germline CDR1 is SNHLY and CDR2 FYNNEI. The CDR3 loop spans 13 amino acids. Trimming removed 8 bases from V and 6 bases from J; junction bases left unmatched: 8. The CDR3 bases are TGTGCCAGCCACAGGGGGACAGCGGATGGCTACACCTTC. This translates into CASHRGTADGYTF.

As DNA, the CDR3 is TGTGCCAGCAGGCCGGGCCTGAACTATGGCTACACCTTC. This encodes CASRPGLNYGYTF. The V and J genes are TRBV28 and TRBJ1-2, with unresolved D. V lost 6 bases, J lost 2 bases, and 10 bases lay in between. Germline CDR1 is MDHEN and CDR2 is SYDVKM. The CDR3 totals 13 residues.

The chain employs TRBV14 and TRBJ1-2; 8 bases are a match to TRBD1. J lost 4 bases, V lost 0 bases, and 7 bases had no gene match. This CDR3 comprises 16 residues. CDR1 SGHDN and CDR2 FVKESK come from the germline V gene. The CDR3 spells CASSQDPGQGIYGYTF. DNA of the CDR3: TGTGCCAGCAGCCAAGACCCCGGACAGGGCATCTATGGCTACACCTTC.

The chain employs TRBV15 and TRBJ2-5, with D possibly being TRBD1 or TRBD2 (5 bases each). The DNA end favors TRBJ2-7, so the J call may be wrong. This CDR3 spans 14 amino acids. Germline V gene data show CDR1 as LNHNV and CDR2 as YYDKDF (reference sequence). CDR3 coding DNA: TGTGCCACCAGCAGAGTTGGGGGTTCCTACGAGCAGTACTTC. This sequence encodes CATSRVGGSYEQYF.

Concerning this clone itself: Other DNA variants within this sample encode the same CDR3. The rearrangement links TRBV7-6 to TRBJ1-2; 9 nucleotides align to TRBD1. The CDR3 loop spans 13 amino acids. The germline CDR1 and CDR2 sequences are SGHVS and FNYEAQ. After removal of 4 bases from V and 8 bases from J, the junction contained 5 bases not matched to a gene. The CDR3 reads CASSSTGGRGYTF. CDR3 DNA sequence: TGTGCCAGCAGCTCGACAGGGGGGCGGGGCTACACCTTC.

CDR3 DNA sequence: TGTGCCAGCAGTTTACCCGACCGAGAAATCTATGGCTACACCTTC. Its protein product is CASSLPDREIYGYTF. This sequence joins TRBV28 and TRBJ1-2; D remains unclear. This CDR3 is built from 15 residues. V shed 2 bases and J shed 4 bases, with 14 bases lying between them. Per germline, CDR1 MDHEN and CDR2 SYDVKM.

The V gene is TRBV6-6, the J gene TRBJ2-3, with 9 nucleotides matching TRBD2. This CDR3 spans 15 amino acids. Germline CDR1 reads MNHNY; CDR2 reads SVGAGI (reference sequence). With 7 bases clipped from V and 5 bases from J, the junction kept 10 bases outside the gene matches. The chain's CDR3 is CASIGSGGRGDTQYF. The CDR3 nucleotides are TGTGCCAGCATCGGTAGCGGGGGCCGGGGAGATACGCAGTATTTT.

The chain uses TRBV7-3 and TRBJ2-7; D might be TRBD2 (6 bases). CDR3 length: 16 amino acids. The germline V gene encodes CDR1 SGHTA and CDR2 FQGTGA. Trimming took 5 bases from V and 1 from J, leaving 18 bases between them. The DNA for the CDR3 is TGTGCCAGCAGCCCGGGTCCGGGAGACGGATCCTACGAGCAGTACTTC. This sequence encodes CASSPGPGDGSYEQYF.

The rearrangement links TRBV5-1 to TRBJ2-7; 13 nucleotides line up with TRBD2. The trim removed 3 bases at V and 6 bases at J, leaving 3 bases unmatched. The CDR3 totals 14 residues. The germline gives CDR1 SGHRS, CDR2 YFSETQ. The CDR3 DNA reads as TGCGCCAGCAGCTGGAGGACTAGCGGGGGCGAGCAGTACTTC. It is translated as CASSWRTSGGEQYF.

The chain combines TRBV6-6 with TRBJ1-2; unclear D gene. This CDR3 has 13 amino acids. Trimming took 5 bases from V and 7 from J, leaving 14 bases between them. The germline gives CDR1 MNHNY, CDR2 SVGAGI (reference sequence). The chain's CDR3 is CASSRYGRAGYTF. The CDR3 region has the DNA TGTGCCAGCAGTAGATATGGACGGGCTGGCTACACCTTC.

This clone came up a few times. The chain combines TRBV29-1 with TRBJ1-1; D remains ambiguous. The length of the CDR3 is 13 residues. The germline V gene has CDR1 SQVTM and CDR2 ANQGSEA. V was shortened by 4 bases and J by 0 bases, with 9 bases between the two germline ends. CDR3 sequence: CSVARSLNTEAFF. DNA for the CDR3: TGCAGCGTTGCCCGGTCATTGAACACTGAAGCTTTCTTT.

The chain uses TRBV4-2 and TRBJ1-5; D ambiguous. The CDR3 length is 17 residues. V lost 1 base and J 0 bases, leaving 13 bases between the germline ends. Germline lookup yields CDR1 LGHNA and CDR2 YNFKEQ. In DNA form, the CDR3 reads TGTGCCAGCAGCCAAGGACCGGACGCGTATAGCAATCAGCCCCAGCATTTT. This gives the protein CASSQGPDAYSNQPQHF.

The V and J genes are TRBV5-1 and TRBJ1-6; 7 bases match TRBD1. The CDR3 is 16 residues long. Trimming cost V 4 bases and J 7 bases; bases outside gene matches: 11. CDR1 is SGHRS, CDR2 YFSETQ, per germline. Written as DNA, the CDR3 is TGCGCCAGCAGCGGGGGGGACAGCCGGTTGAATTCACCCCTCCACTTT. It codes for CASSGGDSRLNSPLHF.

CDR3 coding DNA: TGTGCCAGCAGACCGCCCGGTGGAAACACCATATATTTT. Amino acids: CASRPPGGNTIYF. V and J are TRBV6-5 and TRBJ1-3; D ambiguous. V dropped 6 bases and J dropped 3 bases, with 9 bases sitting between them. Germline CDR1 MNHEY, CDR2 SVGAGI. The CDR3 loop spans 13 amino acids.

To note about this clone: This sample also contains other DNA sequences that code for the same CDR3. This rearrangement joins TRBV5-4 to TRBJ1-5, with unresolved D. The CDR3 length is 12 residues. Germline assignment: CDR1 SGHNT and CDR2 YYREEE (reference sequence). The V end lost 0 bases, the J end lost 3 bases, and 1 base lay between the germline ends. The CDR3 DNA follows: TGTGCCAGCAGCTTGGACAATCAGCCCCAGCATTTT. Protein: CASSLDNQPQHF.

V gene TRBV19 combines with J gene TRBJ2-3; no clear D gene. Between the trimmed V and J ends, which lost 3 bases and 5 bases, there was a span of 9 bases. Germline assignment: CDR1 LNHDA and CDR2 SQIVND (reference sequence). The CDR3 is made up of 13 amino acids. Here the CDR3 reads CASSMTLKDTQYF. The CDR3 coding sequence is TGTGCCAGTAGTATGACGCTTAAAGATACGCAGTATTTT.